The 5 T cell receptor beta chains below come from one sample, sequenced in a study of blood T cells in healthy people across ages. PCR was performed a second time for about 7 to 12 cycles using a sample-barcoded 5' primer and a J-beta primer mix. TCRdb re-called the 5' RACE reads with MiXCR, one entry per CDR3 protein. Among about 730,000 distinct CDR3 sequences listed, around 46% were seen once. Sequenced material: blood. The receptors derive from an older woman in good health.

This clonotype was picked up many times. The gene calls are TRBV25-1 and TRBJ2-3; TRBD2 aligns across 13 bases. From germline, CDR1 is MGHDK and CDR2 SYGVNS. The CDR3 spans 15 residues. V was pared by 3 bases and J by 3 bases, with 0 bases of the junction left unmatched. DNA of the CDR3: TGTGCCAGCAGTGAGGGACTAGCGGGAACAGATACGCAGTATTTT. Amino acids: CASSEGLAGTDTQYF.

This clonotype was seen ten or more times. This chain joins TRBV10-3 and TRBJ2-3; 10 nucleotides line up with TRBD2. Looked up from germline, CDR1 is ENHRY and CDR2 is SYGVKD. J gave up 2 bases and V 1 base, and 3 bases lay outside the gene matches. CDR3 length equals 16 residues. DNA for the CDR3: TGTGCCATCAGTGAGTTTAGCGGGAGGACCACAGATACGCAGTATTTT. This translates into CAISEFSGRTTDTQYF.

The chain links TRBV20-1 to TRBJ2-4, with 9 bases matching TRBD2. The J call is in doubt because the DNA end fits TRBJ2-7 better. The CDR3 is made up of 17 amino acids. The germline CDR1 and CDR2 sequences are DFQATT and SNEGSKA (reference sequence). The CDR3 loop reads CSARDLVLAGCPNEQYF. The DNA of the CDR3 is TGCAGTGCTAGAGATCTGGTGCTAGCGGGGTGTCCCAACGAGCAGTACTTC.

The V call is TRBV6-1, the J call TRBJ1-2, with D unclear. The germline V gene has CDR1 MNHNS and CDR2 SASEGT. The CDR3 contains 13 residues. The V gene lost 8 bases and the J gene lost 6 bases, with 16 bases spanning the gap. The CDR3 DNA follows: TGTGCCAGCTCGCGAGGTGTGGAGGATGGCTACACCTTC. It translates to CASSRGVEDGYTF.

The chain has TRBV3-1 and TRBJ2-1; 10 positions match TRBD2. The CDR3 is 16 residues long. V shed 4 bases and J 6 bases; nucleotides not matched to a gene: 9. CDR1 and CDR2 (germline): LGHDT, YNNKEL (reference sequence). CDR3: CASSPASSGGVNEQFF. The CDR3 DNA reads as TGTGCCAGCAGCCCGGCCTCTAGCGGGGGCGTCAATGAGCAGTTCTTC.